This T cell receptor (beta chain) was found in a study of T cells after yellow fever vaccination. Looking at the study overall: Preparation of the low-cell-number fractions used SMART-Seq v4 Ultra Low Input. Study-wide points: The CD4 compartment and the CD8 compartment contained a small share of clonotypes in common. Subsequent to the booster, the majority of primary-vaccination clones reappeared (under 98% CD4, approximately 85% CD8).

A universal primer site and UMIs were added as TCR cDNA was made by 5'RACE template switching. Each CDR3 protein is one row after TCRdb ran MiXCR on the 5' RACE reads. The sample has about 260,000 distinct CDR3 sequences, 10% to 15% seen once. As for this clonotype: As yet, its antigen is unknown.

Germline V gene data show CDR1 as SGHRS and CDR2 as YFSETQ. V lost 3 bases to trimming and J lost 0 bases, with 10 bases between them. This CDR3 contains 14 residues. This clonotype was sampled from a man aged 30 to 45 who received the YFV17D yellow fever vaccine. V usage is TRBV5-1 and J usage is TRBJ2-7, with D perhaps TRBD1 (5 bases). The specimen was CD4+ T cells sorted from PBMCs, collected 45 days after the yellow fever booster vaccination. The CDR3 DNA follows: TGCGCCAGCAGCTCTGGGGCGGTCTCCTACGAGCAGTACTTC. Translated: CASSSGAVSYEQYF.